This is a list of T cell receptor beta chains from one sample in a study of high-grade serous ovarian cancer treatment subgroups. The method was immunoSEQ multiplex PCR; TCRdb's version includes in-frame clones alone and lacks a portion of them. The repertoire has around 2,100 clones, 60% to 75% of them found once; the top ten carry roughly 21%. Sample: tumor tissue. The source of these receptors is a human donor with high-grade serous ovarian cancer. Each CDR3 is given with its conserved first and last residue.

v_gene	j_gene	CDR3aa
TRBV5-6	TRBJ2-7	CASSLGAGGIVYEQYF
TRBV4-1	TRBJ1-1	CASSQVGGTTEAFF
TRBV9	TRBJ2-3	CASSVSSGAPDTQYF
TRBV9	TRBJ1-4	CASSVNGEKLFF
TRBV5-1	TRBJ2-2	CASSPSRITGELFF
TRBV14	TRBJ1-1	CASSPSGLTLNTEAFF
TRBV20-1	TRBJ2-7	CSARAGTVKYF
TRBV7-2	TRBJ1-5	CASSLVPNSNQPQHF
TRBV11-3	TRBJ2-1	CASSLGLAGPYNEQFF
TRBV9	TRBJ2-7	CASSPKGGTSGRYEQYF
TRBV11-3	TRBJ2-1	CASSYYRLAGEIDEQFF
TRBV4-1	TRBJ1-3	CASSQDTGSGNTIYF
TRBV27	TRBJ2-7	CASRGGRTEQYF
TRBV6-5	TRBJ1-5	CASSYRDSNQPQHF
TRBV19	TRBJ2-7	CASSLGTSGRYGEQYF
TRBV19	TRBJ1-5	CASSKGFDQPQHF
TRBV7-9	TRBJ1-5	CASSGGGNQPQHF
TRBV6-1	TRBJ1-6	CARGQGRRNNSPLHF
TRBV9	TRBJ1-2	CASSVGAGTVYGYTF
TRBV7-2	TRBJ2-7	CASSLTGTDYEQYF
TRBV30	TRBJ2-7	CAWSPTSYEQYF
TRBV19	TRBJ2-1	CASSMGLQLSLEQFF
TRBV30	TRBJ2-7	CAWSDVRADEQYF
TRBV5-1	TRBJ2-2	CASMGLPREAGELFF
TRBV5-1	TRBJ2-7	CASSRQGTSYEQYF
TRBV6-5	TRBJ2-5	CASRGEETQYF
TRBV7-9	TRBJ1-2	CASSPLGGSYGYTF
TRBV5-1	TRBJ2-6	CASSPKGQGEGGANVLTF
TRBV4-1	TRBJ2-2	CASSQDRLAVNTGELFF
TRBV6-1	TRBJ1-1	CASSEWVTNTEAFF
TRBV6-4	TRBJ2-3	CASSYRTDMHTDTQYF
TRBV2	TRBJ1-2	CASSAGQGLYGYTF
TRBV18	TRBJ2-1	CASSPYMIDRGNEQFF
TRBV7-2	TRBJ1-5	CASSPSGRNQPQHF
TRBV21-1	.	CASSNRLQGVPVNYEQYF
TRBV14	TRBJ2-1	CASSQEPAWNEQFF
TRBV4-3	TRBJ2-5	CASSQGLAWETQYF
TRBV10-2	TRBJ2-3	CASSESAGPTDTQYF
TRBV4-1	TRBJ2-2	CASIENPRRTGELFF
TRBV6-1	TRBJ1-5	CASSEDRQGNHQPQHF
TRBV30	TRBJ1-1	CAWSPTGVRMNTEAFF
TRBV7-2	TRBJ2-5	CASSLDGSRQETQYF
TRBV20-1	TRBJ1-1	CSATIGAEAFF
TRBV28	TRBJ1-1	CASSSILVGAGTEAFF
TRBV6-6	TRBJ1-2	CASSDLGGSPYGYTF
TRBV5-1	TRBJ2-2	CASSLSGIGTSAGELFF
TRBV4-1	TRBJ1-2	CASSQEAGAFYGYTF
TRBV6-6	TRBJ1-4	CASRRTGILGEKLFF
TRBV7-2	TRBJ2-2	CASSLVYTGELFF
TRBV18	TRBJ1-6	CASSPAGTGLAPLHF
TRBV7-9	TRBJ1-2	CASSLGDRKNYGYTF
TRBV5-1	TRBJ1-4	CASSLSGTSNEKLFF
TRBV6-1	TRBJ2-7	CASSGDSYEQYF
TRBV19	TRBJ1-2	CASSPYPTPKQGATATRGGYTF
TRBV19	TRBJ2-1	CASTPGPSYNEQFF
TRBV4-1	TRBJ2-5	CASSHRDREGVILDF
TRBV30	TRBJ1-5	CAWSGTGHQPQHF
TRBV4-1	TRBJ1-1	CASIENAGSGTEAFF
TRBV7-2	TRBJ2-3	CASSPPLGGGADTQYF
TRBV7-6	TRBJ2-5	CASSLRGTRQETQYF